These 17 T cell receptor beta chains were sequenced from one sample in a study of T cell repertoires in cytomegalovirus infection. TCRdb redid the calling of the reads with MiXCR, one entry per CDR3 protein. The sample yields tens of thousands of distinct CDR3 sequences, roughly 25% seen once. These receptors are not linked to any known antigen. This specimen consisted of CD8+ T cells from cultured PBMCs, obtained from culture after CMV antigen stimulation. The origin of the receptors is a human donor in good health (CMV status not recorded). Some clones in this sample may be carry-over from other donors' samples.

V usage is TRBV4-3 and J usage is TRBJ2-7; the D is unclear. Germline V gene data show CDR1 as LGHNA and CDR2 as YSLEER. V lost 0 bases, J lost 2 bases, and 11 bases lay in between. This CDR3 is 15 amino acids long. The CDR3 is CASSQDRSIAYEQYF. The CDR3 bases are TGCGCCAGCAGCCAAGATAGGAGCATCGCCTACGAGCAGTACTTC.

This clonotype was seen more than once but under ten times. The chain carries TRBV28 and TRBJ2-1, with 12 bases matching TRBD2. Germline-derived CDR1 and CDR2 are MDHEN and SYDVKM. The junction had 6 bases not matched to a gene; V was cut back by 5 bases and J by 7 bases. CDR3 length: 15 residues. The CDR3 DNA follows: TGTGCCAGCAGTGCGCTAGCGGGGGGGAATAATGAGCAGTTCTTC. It translates to CASSALAGGNNEQFF.

This clonotype was counted only a few times. This chain uses TRBV20-1 with TRBJ2-2; possible D gene TRBD1, 6 bases. From germline, CDR1 is DFQATT and CDR2 SNEGSKA (reference sequence). CDR3 length: 15 residues. Between the trimmed V and J ends, which lost 3 bases and 3 bases, there was a span of 14 bases. CDR3 loop: CSARQQGLDTGELFF. CDR3 nucleotides: TGCAGTGCTAGGCAACAGGGCTTGGACACCGGGGAGCTGTTTTTT.

The table lists this clonotype with a few counts. The chain recombines TRBV15 with TRBJ1-6, with a possible D match to TRBD1 (5 bases). The CDR3 has 13 residues. V was shortened by 0 bases and J by 14 bases, with 11 bases between the two germline ends. CDR1 and CDR2 from the germline V gene are LNHNV and YYDKDF (reference sequence). CDR3 sequence (DNA): TGTGCCACCAGCAGAGATGCAACAGGATCCCTCCACTTT. Its protein is CATSRDATGSLHF.

The rearrangement links TRBV6-2 or TRBV6-3 to TRBJ1-3; D remains ambiguous. Deletions cut 5 bases from V and 4 bases from J, with 6 bases between. Germline CDR1 reads MNHEY; CDR2 reads SVGEGT. This CDR3 has 12 amino acids. CDR3 in amino acids: CASSPDGNTIYF. In DNA form, the CDR3 reads TGTGCCAGCAGTCCTGACGGAAACACCATATATTTT.

In this sample, this clonotype turned up a few times. The rearrangement joins TRBV4-3 to TRBJ2-7; 8 nucleotides match TRBD2. V dropped 1 base and J dropped 3; count of bases not matched to a gene: 5. CDR3 length equals 15 residues. CDR1 and CDR2 (germline): LGHNA, YSLEER. CDR3: CASSQVLAGGYEQYF. The CDR3, as DNA: TGCGCCAGCAGCCAAGTACTTGCGGGAGGCTACGAGCAGTACTTC.

CDR3 residues: CSAYPTEVAHAYNEQFF. DNA for the CDR3: TGCAGTGCTTACCCGACGGAGGTGGCCCACGCCTACAATGAGCAGTTCTTC. The gene calls are TRBV20-1 and TRBJ2-1; TRBD2 might be the D (5 bases). Deletions cut 5 bases from V and 2 bases from J, with 22 bases between. This CDR3 region has 17 residues. Germline CDR1 DFQATT, CDR2 SNEGSKA (reference sequence).

The chain links TRBV5-4 to TRBJ1-4; no reliable D call. Germline CDR1 and CDR2: SGHNT and YYREEE (reference sequence). The CDR3 is made up of 12 amino acids. Trimming took off 5 bases at V and 8 bases at J, with 10 bases between the two ends. CDR3 in DNA: TGTGCCAGCAGTTTTGAATGGGAAAAACTGTTTTTT. It is translated as CASSFEWEKLFF.

The gene calls are TRBV15 and TRBJ2-7; weak D call: TRBD1 (6 bases). CDR1 LNHNV and CDR2 YYDKDF come from the germline V gene (reference sequence). CDR3 length equals 14 residues. V was pared by 1 base and J by 2 bases, with 9 bases between. Written as DNA, the CDR3 is TGTGCCACCAGCAGAGGGAAGGGGGCCTACGAGCAGTACTTC. This encodes CATSRGKGAYEQYF.

The chain recombines TRBV5-1 with TRBJ2-5; possibly TRBD2 for D (6 bases). Trimming removed 3 bases at V and 0 bases at J, with 12 bases between. This CDR3 has 15 residues. The germline gives CDR1 SGHRS, CDR2 YFSETQ. The CDR3 bases are TGCGCCAGCAGCTCCCTCGGGAGAAACCAAGAGACCCAGTACTTC. As protein: CASSSLGRNQETQYF.

This clonotype was seen a few times. The chain joins TRBV6-2 or TRBV6-3 to TRBJ2-1; 14 bases fit TRBD2. Germline V gives CDR1 MNHEY, CDR2 SVGEGT. V was pared by 5 bases and J by 10 bases, with 7 bases of the junction left unmatched. The CDR3 length is 15 residues. CDR3 protein: CASSEGTSGRVEQFF. Here the CDR3 DNA reads TGTGCCAGCAGTGAGGGGACTAGCGGGAGAGTGGAGCAGTTCTTC.

This clonotype was seen a handful of times. The chain uses TRBV6-1 and TRBJ2-2; tentatively, D is TRBD2 (6 bases). Germline V gives CDR1 MNHNS, CDR2 SASEGT. This CDR3 spans 16 amino acids. Trimming took 4 bases from V and 5 from J, leaving 17 bases between them. The CDR3 coding sequence is TGTGCCAGCAGTGTTCGACCGGGACTCGAGACCGGGGAGCTGTTTTTT. This codes for CASSVRPGLETGELFF.

The gene calls are TRBV4-1 and TRBJ2-1; TRBD2 is a possible D gene (5 bases). Between the trimmed V and J ends, which lost 3 bases and 4 bases, there was a span of 16 bases. CDR1 and CDR2 (germline): MGHRA, YSYEKL. The CDR3 runs 16 residues. In DNA, the CDR3 is TGCGCCAGCAGCCAGGACGCGGGCCTGAGGTACAATGAGCAGTTCTTC. Translated: CASSQDAGLRYNEQFF.

Only a few counts were recorded for this clonotype. In nucleotides, the CDR3 is TGTGCCAGCCAACAGGGACTTTTCACAGATACGCAGTATTTT. Protein sequence: CASQQGLFTDTQYF. This chain uses TRBV27 with TRBJ2-3, with D possibly being TRBD1 or TRBD2 (6 bases each). There are 14 residues in the CDR3. Germline values: CDR1 MNHEY, CDR2 SMNVEV (reference sequence). The V and J ends lost 8 bases and 2 bases respectively, with 14 bases between them.

This clonotype occurred many times. The genes are TRBV6-6 and TRBJ2-7, with D unresolved. Trimming took 4 bases from V and 1 from J, leaving 14 bases between them. In germline, CDR1 is MNHNY, CDR2 SVGAGI (reference sequence). The CDR3 is 15 amino acids. The DNA for the CDR3 is TGTGCCAGCAGTTTCCTACAGACTGCTTCCTACGAGCAGTACTTC. It is translated as CASSFLQTASYEQYF.

The rearrangement uses TRBV27 and TRBJ2-7; no definite D call. Germline V gives CDR1 MNHEY, CDR2 SMNVEV (reference sequence). The V end was cut by 3 bases, the J end by 0 bases, with 6 bases between. The CDR3 is 13 residues long. The CDR3 is CASSLDHSYEQYF. The CDR3 DNA follows: TGTGCCAGCAGTTTGGACCACTCCTACGAGCAGTACTTC.

There are many counts of this clonotype. The J gene is TRBJ2-5, the V gene TRBV12-3 or TRBV12-4; 7 bases are shared with TRBD2. V lost 5 bases and J lost 2; bases outside the gene matches: 5. This CDR3 has 14 amino acids. The CDR3 spells CASSPGGSQETQYF. The CDR3 bases are TGTGCCAGCAGTCCCGGGGGGTCACAAGAGACCCAGTACTTC.